Listed below are T cell receptor beta chains from one sample, sequenced in a study of blood T cell repertoires in COVID-19. Repertoires were generated with immunoSEQ multiplex PCR, while TCRdb's copy carries only in-frame clones and drops some. Among 250,000 to 350,000 clones, roughly 90% were seen once, and the ten largest hold 11%. Sequences were obtained from peripheral blood. The origin of the receptors is a woman aged 25 to 45 with COVID-19, enrolled during active disease. CDR3s include the opening cysteine and the closing phenylalanine or tryptophan. The D gene is left open where the match is weak. A row's size may be missing; if present it is once, few, many or a size class.

D	size	V	J	DNA	CDR3
-	-	TRBV6-1	TRBJ2-6	TGTGCCAGCAGTGAAGCTGTTCGGGGTTCTGGGGCCAACGTCCTGACTTTC	CASSEAVRGSGANVLTF
TRBD1	-	TRBV5-4	TRBJ1-2	TGTGCCAGCAGCCCGGACAGGGGGTCCTATGGCTACACCTTC	CASSPDRGSYGYTF
-	once	TRBV6-5	TRBJ1-2	TGTGCCAGCAGTCAAACAGGGTACGGCTACACCTTC	CASSQTGYGYTF
TRBD1	few	TRBV6-1	TRBJ1-1	TGTGCCAGCAGTGAACGGGCTTGGACAGGGAAAGGGTCTGAAGCTTTCTTT	CASSERAWTGKGSEAFF
TRBD1	-	TRBV19	TRBJ1-1	TGTGCCAGTAGTACCCGGACAGGGTTGGGTGAAGCTTTCTTT	CASSTRTGLGEAFF
-	-	TRBV28	TRBJ2-2	TGTGCCAGCATCCCGGGGTGGGACACCGGGGAGCTGTTTTTT	CASIPGWDTGELFF
TRBD1	-	TRBV30	TRBJ2-5	TGTGCCTGGAGTGTTGCCACAGGGGGCATGGAGACCCAGTACTTC	CAWSVATGGMETQYF
TRBD1	-	TRBV25-1	TRBJ2-2	TGTGCCAGCAGTGAGCCCGGGACAGGGGACGGGGAGCTGTTTTTT	CASSEPGTGDGELFF
TRBD1	-	TRBV28	TRBJ2-3	TGTGCCAGCAGTTTTGCAGGGGGTTCAGATACGCAGTATTTT	CASSFAGGSDTQYF
TRBD2	-	TRBV7-9	TRBJ2-5	TGTGCCAGCAGCCCCCTAGCGGCCCAAGAGACCCAGTACTTC	CASSPLAAQETQYF
TRBD2	-	TRBV7-8	TRBJ2-1	TGTGCCAGCAGCGGCCGGCGCTTGGCGGGAGGCTCCCACAATGAGCAGTTCTTC	CASSGRRLAGGSHNEQFF